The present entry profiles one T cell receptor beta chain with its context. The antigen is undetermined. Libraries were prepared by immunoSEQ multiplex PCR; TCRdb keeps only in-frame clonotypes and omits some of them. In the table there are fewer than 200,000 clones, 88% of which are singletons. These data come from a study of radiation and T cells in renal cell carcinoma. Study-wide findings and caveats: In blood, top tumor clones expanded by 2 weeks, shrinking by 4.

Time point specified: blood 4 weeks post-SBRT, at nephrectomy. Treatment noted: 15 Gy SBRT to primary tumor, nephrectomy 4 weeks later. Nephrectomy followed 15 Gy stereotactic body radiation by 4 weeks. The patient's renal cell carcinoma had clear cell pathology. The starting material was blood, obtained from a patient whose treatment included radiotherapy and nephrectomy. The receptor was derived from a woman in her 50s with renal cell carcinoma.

For the CDR3, the DNA is TGTGCCAGCAGTTACGGACAGGGGCTTCAGCCCCAGCATTTT. Protein: CASSYGQGLQPQHF. The chain has TRBV6-5 and TRBJ1-5; 9 positions match TRBD1. CDR1 is MNHEY, CDR2 SVGAGI, per germline. The V segment lost 2 bases and the J segment 6 bases; nucleotides outside the gene matches: 2. CDR3 length: 14 residues.